This TCR beta chain was identified during a study of early T cells in non-severe SARS-CoV-2 infection. As for the study in general: Chains were not paired, and sequencing was done on bulk RNA from unsorted whole blood.

Study-wide points: Matches to VDJdb favored anti-spike CD8 responses and missed private and CD4 specificities.

Each single cDNA molecule received a unique molecular identifier. MiXCR, run by TCRdb on the 5' RACE reads, gives a single entry per CDR3 protein. The data hold fewer than 95,000 distinct CDR3 sequences, with roughly 15% observed a single time. To note about this clonotype: Antigen unknown.

This CDR3 spans 14 amino acids. Germline assignment: CDR1 MDHEN and CDR2 SYDVKM. V was shortened by 7 bases and J by 3 bases, with 16 bases between the two germline ends. This receptor was taken from an adult who was a healthcare worker with PCR-confirmed SARS-CoV-2 infection or an uninfected control (not recorded which). The V call is TRBV28, the J call TRBJ2-7; tentative D call: TRBD2 (6 bases). Sequences were derived from whole blood, sampled at baseline. Written as DNA, the CDR3 is TGTGCCAGCACCCCGGGGGACCGTATCTACGAGCAGTACTTC. It yields the protein CASTPGDRIYEQYF.